This T cell receptor (beta chain) was profiled in a study of beta chain features in type 1 diabetes. All of the isolated RNA was reverse transcribed, so expressed TCRB transcripts were sequenced. Clones were read by immunoSEQ multiplex PCR, and TCRdb kept only the in-frame ones, dropping some. The sample gives tens of thousands of clones, roughly 34% of which show up once; roughly 0.44% is in the top ten. Germline CDR1 reads SEHNR; CDR2 reads FQNEAQ (reference sequence). The CDR3 sequence is 12 residues long. V was trimmed by 7 bases and J by 7 bases, leaving 13 bases between them. This clone was observed a few times.

The chain links TRBV7-9 to TRBJ2-5; D is ambiguous. Sequenced material: stem cell memory CD4+ T cells from blood. The receptor was derived from a woman aged 18 to 35 in good health. The CDR3 bases are TGTGCCAGCACCAACCCTTCGGGGACCCAGTACTTC. The encoded protein is CASTNPSGTQYF.